Presented here are 5 T cell receptor beta chains from one specimen sequenced in a study of control samples from healthy donors and cancer patients. Sequencing used immunoSEQ multiplex PCR; TCRdb keeps in-frame clones, though not all of them. This table has tens of thousands of clones, around 89% appearing once. Material for sequencing was blood. The receptor set was obtained from a woman in her 70s in good health.

The CDR3 region has the DNA TGTGCCAGCAGCCGAGGGGTTTTCTACGAGCAGTACTTC. Translation gives CASSRGVFYEQYF. The chain is built from TRBV7-6 and TRBJ2-7, with D perhaps assigned TRBD1 or TRBD2 (5 bases each). The CDR3 has 13 amino acids. CDR1 and CDR2 from the germline V gene are SGHVS and FNYEAQ. Trimming pared 5 bases from V and 3 bases from J, leaving 11 bases between.

Concerning this clone: Germline is not matched at one junction end, which may reflect a read error. The chain carries TRBV12-3 or TRBV12-4 and TRBJ2-7; D is uncertain. The CDR3 consists of 13 residues. The CDR3 protein is CASRLDLSYEQYF. The CDR3 nucleotides read TGTGCCAGCAGATTAGACCTCTCCTACGAGCAGTACTTC.

This chain's CDR3 is CASSPLGGGKTEAFF. The CDR3 region has the DNA TGTGCCAGCAGCCCATTAGGAGGGGGAAAGACTGAAGCTTTCTTT. This rearrangement joins TRBV6-5 to TRBJ1-1; D may be TRBD1 (6 bases). CDR1 MNHEY and CDR2 SVGAGI come from the germline V gene. Trimming stripped 6 bases from V and 5 bases from J, with 19 bases between. The CDR3 is made up of 15 amino acids.

The V gene is TRBV18, the J gene TRBJ1-1; no clear D. The CDR3 runs 13 residues. Looked up from germline, CDR1 is KGHSH and CDR2 is LQKENI. The V gene lost 1 base and the J gene lost 9 bases, with 12 bases spanning the gap. CDR3 protein: CASSPQSGEKAFF. The CDR3 DNA reads as TGTGCCAGCTCACCACAGTCCGGGGAGAAAGCTTTCTTT.

The chain has TRBV5-1 and TRBJ1-6; 9 nucleotides line up with TRBD1. V was pared by 4 bases and J by 6 bases, with 2 bases of the junction left unmatched. The V gene's germline CDR1 is SGHRS and CDR2 YFSETQ. CDR3 length: 14 amino acids. CDR3 sequence: CASSAGQGNSPLHF. The CDR3, as DNA: TGCGCCAGCAGCGCGGGACAGGGTAATTCACCCCTCCACTTT. The full variable domain, in which reference TRBV5-1 and TRBJ1-6 provide the parts outside the CDR3, is KAGVTQTPRYLIKTRGQQVTLSCSPISGHRSVSWYQQTPGQGLQFLFEYFSETQRNKGNFPGRFSGRQFSNSRSEMNVSTLELGDSALYLCASSAGQGNSPLHFGNGTRLTVT.